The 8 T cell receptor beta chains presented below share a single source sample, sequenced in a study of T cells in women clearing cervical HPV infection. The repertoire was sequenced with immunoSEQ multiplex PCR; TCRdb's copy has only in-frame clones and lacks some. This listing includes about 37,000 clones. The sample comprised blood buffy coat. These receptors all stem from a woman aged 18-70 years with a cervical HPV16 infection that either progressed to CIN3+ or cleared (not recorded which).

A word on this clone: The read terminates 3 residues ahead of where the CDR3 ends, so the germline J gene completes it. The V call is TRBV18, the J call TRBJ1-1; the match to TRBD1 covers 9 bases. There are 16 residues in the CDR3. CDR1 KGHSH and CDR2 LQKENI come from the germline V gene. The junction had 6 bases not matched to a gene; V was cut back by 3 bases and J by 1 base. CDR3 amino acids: CASSPSQGAGNTEAFF. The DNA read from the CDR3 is TGTGCCAGCTCACCTTCACAGGGGGCAGGGAACACTGAA.

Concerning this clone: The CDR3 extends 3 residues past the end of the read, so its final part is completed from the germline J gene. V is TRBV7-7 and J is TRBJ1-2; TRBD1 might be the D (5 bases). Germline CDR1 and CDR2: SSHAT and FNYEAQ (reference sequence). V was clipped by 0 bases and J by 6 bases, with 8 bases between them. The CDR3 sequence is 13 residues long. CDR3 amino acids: CASSLAGAHGYTF. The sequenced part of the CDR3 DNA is TGTGCCAGCAGCTTAGCAGGGGCTCATGGC. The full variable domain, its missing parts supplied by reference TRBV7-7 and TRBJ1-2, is GAGVSQSPRYKVTKRGQDVTLRCDPISSHATLYWYQQALGQGPEFLTYFNYEAQPDKSGLPSDRFSAERPEGSISTLTIQRTEQRDSAMYRCASSLAGAHGYTFGSGTRLTVV.

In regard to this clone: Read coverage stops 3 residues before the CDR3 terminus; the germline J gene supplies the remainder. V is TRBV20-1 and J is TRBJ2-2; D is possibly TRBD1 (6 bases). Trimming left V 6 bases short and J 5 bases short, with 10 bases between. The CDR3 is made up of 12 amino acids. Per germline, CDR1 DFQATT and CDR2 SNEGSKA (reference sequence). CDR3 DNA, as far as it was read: TGCAGTGCGAGGGACACGACCGGGGAG. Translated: CSARDTTGE. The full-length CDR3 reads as CSARDTTGELFF.

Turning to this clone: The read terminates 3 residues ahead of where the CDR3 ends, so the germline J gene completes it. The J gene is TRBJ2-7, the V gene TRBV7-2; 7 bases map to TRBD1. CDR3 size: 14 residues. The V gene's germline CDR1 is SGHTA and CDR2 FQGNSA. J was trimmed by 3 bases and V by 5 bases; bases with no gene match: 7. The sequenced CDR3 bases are TGTGCCAGCAGCAGCCGGGACAGAGACTACGAG. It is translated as CASSSRDRDYE. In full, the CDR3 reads CASSSRDRDYEQYF.

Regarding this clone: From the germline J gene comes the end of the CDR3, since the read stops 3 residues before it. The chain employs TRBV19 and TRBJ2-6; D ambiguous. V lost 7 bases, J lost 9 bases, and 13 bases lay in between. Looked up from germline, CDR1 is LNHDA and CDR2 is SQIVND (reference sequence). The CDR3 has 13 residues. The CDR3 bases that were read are TGTGCCAGTAAGATGGTTGAGGTCAACGTC. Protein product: CASKMVEVNV. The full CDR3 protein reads CASKMVEVNVLTF.

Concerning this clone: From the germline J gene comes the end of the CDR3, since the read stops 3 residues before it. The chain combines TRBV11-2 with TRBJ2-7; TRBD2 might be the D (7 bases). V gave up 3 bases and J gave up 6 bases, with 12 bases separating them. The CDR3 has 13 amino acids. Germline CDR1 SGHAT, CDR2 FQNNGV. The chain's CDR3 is CASSLGGAGEQYF. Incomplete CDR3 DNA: TGTGCCAGCAGCTTGGGGGGGGCGGGCGAG.

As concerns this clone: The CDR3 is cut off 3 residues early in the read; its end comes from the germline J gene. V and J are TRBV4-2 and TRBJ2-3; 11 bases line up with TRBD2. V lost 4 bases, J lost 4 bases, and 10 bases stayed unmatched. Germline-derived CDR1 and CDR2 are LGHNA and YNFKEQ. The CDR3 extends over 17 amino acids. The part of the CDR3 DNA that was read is TGTGCCAGCAGCCCCGGGACTAGCGGCACCCTGGCAGATACG. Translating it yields CASSPGTSGTLADT. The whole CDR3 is CASSPGTSGTLADTQYF.

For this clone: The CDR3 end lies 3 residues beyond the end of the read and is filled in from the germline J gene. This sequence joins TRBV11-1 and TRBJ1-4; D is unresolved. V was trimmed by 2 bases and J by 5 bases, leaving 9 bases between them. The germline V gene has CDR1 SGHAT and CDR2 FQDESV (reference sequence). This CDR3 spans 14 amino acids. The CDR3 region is CASSLWTGNEKLFF. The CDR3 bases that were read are TGTGCCAGCAGCTTATGGACGGGGAATGAAAAA.